The 3 T cell receptor beta chains listed next were all sequenced from one sample in a study of radiation and T cells in renal cell carcinoma. Time point in this sample: blood 4 weeks post-SBRT, at nephrectomy. Specified treatment: 15 Gy SBRT to primary tumor, nephrectomy 4 weeks later. Assay used: immunoSEQ multiplex PCR; TCRdb lists only in-frame clones, some missing. The sample shows tens of thousands of clones, approximately 81% of them seen only once. The sequences come from blood, collected from a patient whose treatment included radiotherapy and nephrectomy. The receptors derive from a man aged 60 to 69 with renal cell carcinoma.

This rearrangement joins TRBV27 to TRBJ2-5, with a tentative D call TRBD2 (5 bases). There are 14 residues in the CDR3. The germline gives CDR1 MNHEY, CDR2 SMNVEV (reference sequence). V was trimmed by 6 bases and J by 5 bases, leaving 16 bases between them. CDR3 in amino acids: CASSLAGVLETQYF. The CDR3 nucleotides read TGTGCCAGCAGCTTAGCCGGGGTTCTGGAGACCCAGTACTTC.

This rearrangement joins TRBV11-2 to TRBJ1-3; D gene ambiguous. CDR1 is SGHAT and CDR2 is FQNNGV in the germline V gene. Trimming left V 8 bases short and J 0 bases short, with 14 bases between. CDR3 size: 15 residues. CDR3 residues: CASHKAVSSGNTIYF. CDR3 bases: TGTGCCAGCCATAAGGCGGTGAGCTCTGGAAACACCATATATTTT.

The V and J genes are TRBV9 and TRBJ1-2, with D maybe TRBD1 (5 bases). The CDR3 is 15 amino acids. V was pared by 4 bases and J by 1 base, with 14 bases between. Germline CDR1 SGDLS, CDR2 YYNGEE. CDR3 in DNA: TGTGCCAGCAGCACAGGACGAATTAGTAACTATGGCTACACCTTC. This codes for CASSTGRISNYGYTF.